The 6 T cell receptor beta chains given below trace back to one sample, sequenced in a study of cytomegalovirus exposure and HLA in healthy donors (dated by TCRdb to 2016 to 2017). The library was prepared using the immunoSEQ multiplex PCR assay. A mixture of 60 forward primers for TCR Vbeta segments and 13 reverse primers for TCR Jbeta segments was used in the multiplex PCR. The clones in this table, taken by TCRdb from immuneACCESS, are in-frame only. Not every clone is retained; where verified, under half of the shortfall comes from an unresolved V gene, and the cause of the rest is unknown. For this sample the table gives some 90,000 clones, of which approximately 72% were detected only once. The top ten constitute under 3.5% of the sample. Sequencing was carried out using PBMCs. All receptors come from a female donor in good health and CMV-seropositive.

The rearrangement links TRBV7-2 to TRBJ2-7; TRBD1 is a possible D gene (5 bases). The CDR3 is 14 amino acids. Trimming took off 1 base at V and 5 bases at J, with 12 bases between the two ends. Looked up from germline, CDR1 is SGHTA and CDR2 is FQGNSA. The CDR3 sequence is CASSLDPGMDEQYF. CDR3 DNA: TGTGCCAGCAGCTTAGATCCAGGGATGGACGAGCAGTACTTC. Supplemented by reference TRBV7-2 and TRBJ2-7, the full variable domain reads GAGVSQSPSNKVTEKGKDVELRCDPISGHTALYWYRQSLGQGLEFLIYFQGNSAPDKSGLPSDRFSAERTGGSVSTLTIQRTQQEDSAVYLCASSLDPGMDEQYFGPGTRLTVT.

The chain recombines TRBV9 with TRBJ1-1; D unclear. The CDR3 is 14 residues long. V lost 0 bases to trimming and J lost 3 bases, with 9 bases between them. The germline CDR1 and CDR2 sequences are SGDLS and YYNGEE. In DNA form, the CDR3 reads TGTGCCAGCAGCGTAGGGGCGCGGGACACTGAAGCTTTCTTT. Encoded protein: CASSVGARDTEAFF.

The chain links TRBV4-3 to TRBJ1-1, with D perhaps TRBD1 (5 bases). Deletions cut 2 bases from V and 1 base from J, with 8 bases between. CDR3 length: 14 residues. Germline assignment: CDR1 LGHNA and CDR2 YSLEER. The CDR3 nucleotides read TGCGCCAGCAGCCAACAGGGCCGGAACACTGAAGCTTTCTTT. Its translation: CASSQQGRNTEAFF.

This chain connects TRBV4-3 to TRBJ2-3, with TRBD2 identical over 11 bases. The germline CDR1 and CDR2 sequences are LGHNA and YSLEER. J gave up 2 bases and V 0 bases, and 1 base lay outside the gene matches. The CDR3 extends over 16 amino acids. DNA for the CDR3: TGCGCCAGCAGCCAAGAGACTAGCGGGAACACAGATACGCAGTATTTT. Translation gives CASSQETSGNTDTQYF.

The chain is built from TRBV7-8 and TRBJ1-5, with D possibly TRBD1 on 6 matching bases. CDR1 and CDR2 from the germline V gene are SGHVS and FQNEAQ. V was trimmed by 1 base and J by 0 bases, leaving 7 bases between them. The CDR3 sequence is 15 residues long. The CDR3 loop reads CASSLVQGSNQPQHF. The CDR3 DNA sequence: TGTGCCAGCAGCTTAGTACAGGGTAGCAATCAGCCCCAGCATTTT.

The sample holds one count of this clone. The chain uses TRBV5-1 and TRBJ1-1; D call uncertain. Per germline, CDR1 SGHRS and CDR2 YFSETQ. CDR3 length: 14 amino acids. The V and J ends lost 0 bases and 0 bases respectively, with 6 bases between them. CDR3 protein: CASSLDSLNTEAFF. In DNA, the CDR3 is TGCGCCAGCAGCTTGGACAGCCTGAACACTGAAGCTTTCTTT.